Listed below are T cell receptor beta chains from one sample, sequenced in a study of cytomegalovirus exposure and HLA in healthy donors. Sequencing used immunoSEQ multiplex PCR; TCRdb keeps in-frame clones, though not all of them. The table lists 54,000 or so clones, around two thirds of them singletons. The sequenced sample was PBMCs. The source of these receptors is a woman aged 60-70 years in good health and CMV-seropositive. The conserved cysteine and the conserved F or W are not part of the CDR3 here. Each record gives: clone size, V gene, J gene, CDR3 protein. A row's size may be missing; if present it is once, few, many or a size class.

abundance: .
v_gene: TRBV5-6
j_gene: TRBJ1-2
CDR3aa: ASSQVRQGANFYGYT

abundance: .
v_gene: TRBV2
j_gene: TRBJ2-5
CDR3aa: ASSEGLGTSQETQY

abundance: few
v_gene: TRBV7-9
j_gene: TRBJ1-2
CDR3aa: ASSLTGGYGYT

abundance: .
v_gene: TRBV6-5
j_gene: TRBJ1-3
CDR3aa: ASSSGSSSGNTIY

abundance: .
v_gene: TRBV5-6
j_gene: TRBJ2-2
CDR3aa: ASSPLRSVFRWELF

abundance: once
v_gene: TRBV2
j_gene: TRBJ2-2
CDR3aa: ASSLPAGGPDTGELF

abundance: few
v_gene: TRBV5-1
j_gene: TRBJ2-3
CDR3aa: ASSFVAGVRDTQY

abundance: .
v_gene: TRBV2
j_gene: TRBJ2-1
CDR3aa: ASSEAGTGGHEQF

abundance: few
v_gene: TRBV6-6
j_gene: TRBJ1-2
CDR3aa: ASSQGSGVNYGYT

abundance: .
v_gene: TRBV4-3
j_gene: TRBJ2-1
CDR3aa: ASSQVTFQTESEQF

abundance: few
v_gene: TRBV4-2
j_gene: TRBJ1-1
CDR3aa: ASSQVWGEGYTEAF

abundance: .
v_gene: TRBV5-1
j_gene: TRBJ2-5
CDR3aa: ASSLRGFGETQY

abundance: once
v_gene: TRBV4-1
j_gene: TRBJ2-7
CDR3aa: ASAPMSQGSYEQY

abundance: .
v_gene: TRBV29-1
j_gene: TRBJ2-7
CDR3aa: SVWGGIEQY

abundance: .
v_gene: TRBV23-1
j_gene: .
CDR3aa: ASSQGAAYEQY

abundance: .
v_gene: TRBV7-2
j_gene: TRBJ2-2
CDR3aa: ASSLASGIPGELF

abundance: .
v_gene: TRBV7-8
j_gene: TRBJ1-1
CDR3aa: ASSIMGRTEAF

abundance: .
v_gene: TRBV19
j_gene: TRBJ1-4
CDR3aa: ASRATGGATNEKLF

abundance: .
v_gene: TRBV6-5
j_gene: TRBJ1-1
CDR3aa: ATADRVNTEAF

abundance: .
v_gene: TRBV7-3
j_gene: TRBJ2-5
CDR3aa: ASSPGDRVQETQY

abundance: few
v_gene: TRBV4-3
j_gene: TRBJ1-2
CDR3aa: ASSLQGAFSGYT

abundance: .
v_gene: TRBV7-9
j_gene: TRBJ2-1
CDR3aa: ASSPQGGEQF

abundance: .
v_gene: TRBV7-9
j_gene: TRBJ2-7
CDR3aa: ASSPPGQAIYEQY

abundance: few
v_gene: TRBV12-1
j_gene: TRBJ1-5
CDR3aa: ASSFAPVTGAFNQPQH

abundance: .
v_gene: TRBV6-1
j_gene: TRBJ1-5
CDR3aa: ASSGGFSAGEQPQH